A single T cell receptor (beta chain) is shown here with its context. Its antigen remains unidentified. The CDR3 consists of 13 residues. The ends were cut back, 3 bases at V and 2 bases at J, with 9 bases in the middle. CDR1 is SGHRS, CDR2 YFSETQ, per germline. The source of the sample is a study of spatial heterogeneity in lung cancer. Study-level results: Tumor mutation count correlated with how many alpha and beta TCRs expanded intratumorally.

Each TCR cDNA molecule carried a unique molecular identifier. TCRdb redid the calling of the 5' RACE reads with MiXCR, one entry per CDR3 protein. The sample carries some 25,000 distinct CDR3 sequences, approximately 6.5% recorded once. Time point of the sample: sample taken at primary tumor resection. This material consisted of lung tumor tissue, taken at surgery. The receptor's source is a male donor with early-stage non-small cell lung cancer. The chain has TRBV5-1 and TRBJ2-7; D possibly corresponds to TRBD1 (6 bases). The chain's CDR3 is CASSWDKAYEQYF. The DNA for the CDR3 is TGCGCCAGCAGCTGGGACAAAGCCTACGAGCAGTACTTC.